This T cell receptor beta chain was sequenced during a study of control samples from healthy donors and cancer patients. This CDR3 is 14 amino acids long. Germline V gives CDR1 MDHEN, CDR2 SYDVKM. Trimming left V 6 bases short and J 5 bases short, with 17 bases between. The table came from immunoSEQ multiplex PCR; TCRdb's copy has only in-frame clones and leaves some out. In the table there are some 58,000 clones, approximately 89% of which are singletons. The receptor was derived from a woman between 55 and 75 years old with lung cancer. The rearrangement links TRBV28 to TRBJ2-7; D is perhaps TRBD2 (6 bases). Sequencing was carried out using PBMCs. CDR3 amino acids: CASRPPLGGNEQYF. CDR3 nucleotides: TGTGCCAGCAGACCGCCACTGGGAGGTAACGAGCAGTACTTC.